Listed below are T cell receptor beta chains from one sample, sequenced in a study of Graves' ophthalmopathy and Graves' hyperthyroidism. TCRdb reprocessed the multiplex PCR reads with MiXCR, giving one entry per CDR3 protein. Here the sample spans around 660,000 distinct CDR3 sequences, about two fifths being singletons. Material for sequencing was peripheral blood. These receptors all stem from an adult man with Graves' ophthalmopathy. The CDR3 runs from the conserved cysteine through the conserved F or W. A D gene is named only where the DNA matches it firmly. Only part of the rows carry a size: once, few, many, or a class if the clone is expanded.

j_call: TRBJ1-5
d_call: NA
clone_size: NA
v_call: TRBV7-9
cdr3_nt: TGTGCCAGCGGGTCCATCGAAGGTCAGCCCCAGCATTTT
cdr3_aa: CASGSIEGQPQHF

j_call: TRBJ1-5
d_call: TRBD1
clone_size: many
v_call: TRBV9
cdr3_nt: TGTGCCAGCAGCGTGACAGGGGGTAATCAGCCCCAGCATTTT
cdr3_aa: CASSVTGGNQPQHF

j_call: TRBJ1-2
d_call: NA
clone_size: NA
v_call: TRBV7-2
cdr3_nt: TGTGCCAGCAGCTTAGCCGCGGGGGACGGCTACACCTTC
cdr3_aa: CASSLAAGDGYTF

j_call: TRBJ1-5
d_call: NA
clone_size: NA
v_call: TRBV2
cdr3_nt: TGTGCCAGCTTGGGATGGTTGAGCAATCAGCCCCAGCATTTT
cdr3_aa: CASLGWLSNQPQHF

j_call: TRBJ2-7
d_call: TRBD2
clone_size: many
v_call: TRBV11-2
cdr3_nt: TGTGCCAGCAGCTCCCGGGCTAGCGGGATCTACGAGCAGTACTTC
cdr3_aa: CASSSRASGIYEQYF

j_call: TRBJ2-2
d_call: TRBD2
clone_size: NA
v_call: TRBV11-2
cdr3_nt: TGTGCCTGGAGTTTAGCGGGAGTCGGGGAGCTGTTTTTT
cdr3_aa: CAWSLAGVGELFF

j_call: TRBJ1-5
d_call: NA
clone_size: many
v_call: TRBV7-8
cdr3_nt: TGTGCCAGCAGCTTAGCGGGGGGGTCGGGCAATCAGCCCCAGCATTTT
cdr3_aa: CASSLAGGSGNQPQHF

j_call: TRBJ1-3
d_call: TRBD1
clone_size: few
v_call: TRBV19
cdr3_nt: TGTGCCAGTAGTAACCCTTTTAAGCGGGACAGGGAAACTAACGAGGCTGGAAACACCATATATTTT
cdr3_aa: CASSNPFKRDRETNEAGNTIYF

j_call: TRBJ2-6
d_call: NA
clone_size: NA
v_call: TRBV7-2
cdr3_nt: TGTGCCAGCAGCTTAGCGGGGGGCAGCATCGGAGGAGCTTTC
cdr3_aa: CASSLAGGSIGGAF

j_call: TRBJ2-7
d_call: TRBD1
clone_size: many
v_call: TRBV25-1
cdr3_nt: TGTGCCAGCAGTGCCCGGGACAGGGGGACCTACGAGCAGTACTTC
cdr3_aa: CASSARDRGTYEQYF

j_call: TRBJ2-6
d_call: NA
clone_size: NA
v_call: TRBV27
cdr3_nt: TGTGCCAGCAGTAAAGCCGGGGCCAACGTCCTGACTTTC
cdr3_aa: CASSKAGANVLTF

j_call: TRBJ1-2
d_call: NA
clone_size: many
v_call: TRBV10-3
cdr3_nt: TGTGCCATCAGTGAGTCCAAGAACTATGGCTACACCTTC
cdr3_aa: CAISESKNYGYTF

j_call: TRBJ1-5
d_call: NA
clone_size: once
v_call: TRBV7-8
cdr3_nt: TGTGCCAGCAAATCCGCAGGGACCGCACGGGAGGAGACCCAGCATTTT
cdr3_aa: CASKSAGTAREETQHF

j_call: TRBJ2-7
d_call: TRBD2
clone_size: few
v_call: TRBV6-6
cdr3_nt: TGTGCCAGCAGTCCCCAGCGGGAGCGATACGAGCAGTACTTC
cdr3_aa: CASSPQRERYEQYF

j_call: TRBJ1-6
d_call: NA
clone_size: NA
v_call: TRBV19
cdr3_nt: TGTGCCAGTAGTATTGGTGACATGAGCCCACCCCCCCACTTT
cdr3_aa: CASSIGDMSPPPHF

j_call: TRBJ2-5
d_call: NA
clone_size: many
v_call: TRBV19
cdr3_nt: TGTGCCAGTAGTAAGGAACAGGGACTAGAGACCCAGTACTTC
cdr3_aa: CASSKEQGLETQYF